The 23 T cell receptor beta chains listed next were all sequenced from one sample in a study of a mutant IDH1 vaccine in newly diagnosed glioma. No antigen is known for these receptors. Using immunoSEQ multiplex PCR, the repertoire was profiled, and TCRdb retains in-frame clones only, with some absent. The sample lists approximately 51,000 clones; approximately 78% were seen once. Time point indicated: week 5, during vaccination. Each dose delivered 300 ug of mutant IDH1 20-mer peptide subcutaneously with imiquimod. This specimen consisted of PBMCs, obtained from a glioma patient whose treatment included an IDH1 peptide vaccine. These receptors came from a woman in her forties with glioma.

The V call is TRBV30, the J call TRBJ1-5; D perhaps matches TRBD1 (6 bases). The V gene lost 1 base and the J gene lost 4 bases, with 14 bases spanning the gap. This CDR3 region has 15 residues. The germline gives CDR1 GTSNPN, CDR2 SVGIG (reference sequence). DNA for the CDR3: TGTGCCTGGAGTGAGCGGGCAGGGGTTAATCAGCCCCAGCATTTT. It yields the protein CAWSERAGVNQPQHF.

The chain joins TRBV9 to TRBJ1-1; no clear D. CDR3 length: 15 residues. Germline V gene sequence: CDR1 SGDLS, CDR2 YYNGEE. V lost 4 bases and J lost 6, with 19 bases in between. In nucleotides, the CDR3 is TGTGCCAGCAGCCCATACCACGACGATTACGCTGAAGCTTTCTTT. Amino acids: CASSPYHDDYAEAFF.

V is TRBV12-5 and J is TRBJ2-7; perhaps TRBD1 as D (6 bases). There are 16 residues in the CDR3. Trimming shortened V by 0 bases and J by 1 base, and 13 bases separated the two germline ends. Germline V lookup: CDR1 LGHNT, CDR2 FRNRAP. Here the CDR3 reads CASGLVDRSSSYEQYF. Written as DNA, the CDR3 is TGTGCTAGTGGTTTGGTCGACAGGTCGTCATCCTACGAGCAGTACTTC. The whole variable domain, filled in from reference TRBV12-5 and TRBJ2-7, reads DARVTQTPRHKVTEMGQEVTMRCQPILGHNTVFWYRQTMMQGLELLAYFRNRAPLDDSGMPKDRFSAEMPDATLATLKIQPSEPRDSAVYFCASGLVDRSSSYEQYFGPGTRLTVT.

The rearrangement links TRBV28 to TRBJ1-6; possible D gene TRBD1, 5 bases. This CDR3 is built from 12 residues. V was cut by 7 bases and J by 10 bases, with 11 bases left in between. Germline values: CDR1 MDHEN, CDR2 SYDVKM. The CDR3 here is CASTGGRSPLHF. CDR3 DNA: TGTGCCAGCACGGGGGGGAGGTCACCCCTCCACTTT.

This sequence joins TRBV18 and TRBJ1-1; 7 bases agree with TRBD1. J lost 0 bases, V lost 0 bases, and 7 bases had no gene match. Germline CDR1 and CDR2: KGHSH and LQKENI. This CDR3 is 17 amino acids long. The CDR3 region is CASSPPGQKIMNTEAFF. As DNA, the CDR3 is TGTGCCAGCTCACCACCGGGACAGAAAATAATGAACACTGAAGCTTTCTTT.

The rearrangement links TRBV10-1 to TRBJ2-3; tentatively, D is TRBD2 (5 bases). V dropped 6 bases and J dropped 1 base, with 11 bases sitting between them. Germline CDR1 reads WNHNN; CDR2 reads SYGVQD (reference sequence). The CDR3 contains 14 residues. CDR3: CASSPDYRTDTQYF. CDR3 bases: TGCGCCAGCAGCCCCGACTACCGCACAGATACGCAGTATTTT.

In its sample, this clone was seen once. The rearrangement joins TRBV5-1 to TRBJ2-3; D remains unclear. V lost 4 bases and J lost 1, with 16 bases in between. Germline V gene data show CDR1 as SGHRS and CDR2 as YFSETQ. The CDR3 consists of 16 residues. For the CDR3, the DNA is TGCGCCAGCAGCCAAGGGCCCGTATGGGGCACAGATACGCAGTATTTT. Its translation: CASSQGPVWGTDTQYF.

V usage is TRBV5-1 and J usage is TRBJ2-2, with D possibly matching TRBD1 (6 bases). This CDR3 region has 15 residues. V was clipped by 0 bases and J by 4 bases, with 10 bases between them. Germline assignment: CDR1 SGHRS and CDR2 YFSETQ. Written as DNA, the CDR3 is TGCGCCAGCAGCTTGGAGGGCAGGGGCACCGGGGAGCTGTTTTTT. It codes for CASSLEGRGTGELFF.

The CDR3 DNA reads as TGTGCCAGCAGCGTAGTAGGCTGGGGCGGGGGGCAGAGTAATGAGCAGTTCTTC. This translates into CASSVVGWGGGQSNEQFF. This sequence joins TRBV9 and TRBJ2-1, with 8 nucleotides matching TRBD2. The CDR3 runs 18 residues. Germline CDR1 and CDR2: SGDLS and YYNGEE. With V trimmed by 0 bases and J by 7 bases, 15 bases remained unmatched. Filled out from reference TRBV9 and TRBJ2-1, the complete variable domain reads DSGVTQTPKHLITATGQRVTLRCSPRSGDLSVYWYQQSLDQGLQFLIQYYNGEERAKGNILERFSAQQFPDLHSELNLSSLELGDSALYFCASSVVGWGGGQSNEQFFGPGTRLTVL.

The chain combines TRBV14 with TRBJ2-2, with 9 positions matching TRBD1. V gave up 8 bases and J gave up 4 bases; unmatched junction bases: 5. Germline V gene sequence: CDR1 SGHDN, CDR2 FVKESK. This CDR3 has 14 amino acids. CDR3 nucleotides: TGTGCCAGCGGGACAGGGAGTATCACCGGGGAGCTGTTTTTT. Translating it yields CASGTGSITGELFF.

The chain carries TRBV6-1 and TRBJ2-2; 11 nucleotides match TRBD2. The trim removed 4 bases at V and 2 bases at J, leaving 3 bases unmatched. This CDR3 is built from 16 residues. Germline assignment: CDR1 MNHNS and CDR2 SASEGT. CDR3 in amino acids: CASSGLAGTNTGELFF. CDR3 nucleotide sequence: TGTGCCAGCAGTGGACTAGCGGGGACAAACACCGGGGAGCTGTTTTTT.

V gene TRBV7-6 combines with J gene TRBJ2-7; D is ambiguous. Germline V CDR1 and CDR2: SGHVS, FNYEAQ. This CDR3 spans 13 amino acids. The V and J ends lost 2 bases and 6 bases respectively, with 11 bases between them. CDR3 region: CASSLKAPFEQYF. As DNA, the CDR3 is TGTGCCAGCAGCTTAAAAGCCCCCTTCGAGCAGTACTTC.

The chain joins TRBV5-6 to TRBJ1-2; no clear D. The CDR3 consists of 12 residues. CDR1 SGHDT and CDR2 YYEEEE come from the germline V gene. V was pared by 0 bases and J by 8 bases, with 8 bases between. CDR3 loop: CASSLDRMGYTF. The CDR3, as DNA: TGTGCCAGCAGCTTGGACCGAATGGGCTACACCTTC.

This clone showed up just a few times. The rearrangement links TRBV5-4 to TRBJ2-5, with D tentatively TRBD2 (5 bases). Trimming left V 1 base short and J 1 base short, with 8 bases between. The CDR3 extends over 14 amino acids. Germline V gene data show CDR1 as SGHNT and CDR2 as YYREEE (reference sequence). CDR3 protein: CASSLTGVQETQYF. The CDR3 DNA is TGTGCCAGCAGCTTGACCGGGGTCCAAGAGACCCAGTACTTC.

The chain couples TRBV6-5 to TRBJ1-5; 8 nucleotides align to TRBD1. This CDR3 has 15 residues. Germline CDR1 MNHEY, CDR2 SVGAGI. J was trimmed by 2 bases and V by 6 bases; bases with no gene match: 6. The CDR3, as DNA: TGTGCCAGCAGCCGGACAGGGAAAGGCAATCAGCCCCAGCATTTT. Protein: CASSRTGKGNQPQHF.

The CDR3 DNA sequence: TGTGCCAGCAGCCCTGGCGAGAACTATGGCTACACCTTC. Residues: CASSPGENYGYTF. J is TRBJ1-2 and V is TRBV5-6; D gene unclear. The V and J ends lost 4 bases and 2 bases respectively, with 9 bases between them. Germline V CDR1 and CDR2: SGHDT, YYEEEE. The CDR3 covers 13 residues.

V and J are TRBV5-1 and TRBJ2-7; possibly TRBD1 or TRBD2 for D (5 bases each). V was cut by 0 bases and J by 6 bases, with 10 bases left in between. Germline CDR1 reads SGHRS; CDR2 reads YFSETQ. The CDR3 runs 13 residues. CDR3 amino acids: CASSLEGTGEQYF. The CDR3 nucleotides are TGCGCCAGCAGCTTGGAGGGGACGGGCGAGCAGTACTTC.

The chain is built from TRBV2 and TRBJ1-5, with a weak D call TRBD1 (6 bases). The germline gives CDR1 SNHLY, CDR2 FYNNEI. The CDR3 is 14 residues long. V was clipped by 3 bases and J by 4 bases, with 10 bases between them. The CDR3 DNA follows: TGTGCCAGCAGTGACTTGGACAGTAATCAGCCCCAGCATTTT. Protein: CASSDLDSNQPQHF.

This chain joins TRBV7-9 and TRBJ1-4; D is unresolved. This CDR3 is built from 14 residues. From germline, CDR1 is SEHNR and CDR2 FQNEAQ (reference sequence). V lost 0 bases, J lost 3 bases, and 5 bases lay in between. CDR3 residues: CASSLAGANEKLFF. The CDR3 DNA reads TGTGCCAGCAGCTTAGCGGGAGCTAATGAAAAACTGTTTTTT.

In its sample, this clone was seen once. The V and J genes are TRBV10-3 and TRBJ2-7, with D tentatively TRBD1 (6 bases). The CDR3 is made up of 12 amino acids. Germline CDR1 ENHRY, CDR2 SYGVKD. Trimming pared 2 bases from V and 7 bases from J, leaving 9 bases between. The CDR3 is CAISEEGEEQYF. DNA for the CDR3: TGTGCCATCAGTGAGGAGGGGGAAGAGCAGTACTTC.

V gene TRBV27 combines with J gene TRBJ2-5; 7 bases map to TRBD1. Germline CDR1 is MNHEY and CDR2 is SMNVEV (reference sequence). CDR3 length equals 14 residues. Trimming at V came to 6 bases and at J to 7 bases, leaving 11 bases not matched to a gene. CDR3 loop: CASRPTGSRGTQYF. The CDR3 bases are TGTGCCAGCAGGCCGACAGGGTCCAGAGGGACCCAGTACTTC.

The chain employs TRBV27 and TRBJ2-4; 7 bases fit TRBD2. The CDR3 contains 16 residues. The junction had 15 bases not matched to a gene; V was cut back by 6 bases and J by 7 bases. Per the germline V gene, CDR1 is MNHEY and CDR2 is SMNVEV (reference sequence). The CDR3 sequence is CASSPILTTAGNIQYF. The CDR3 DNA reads TGTGCCAGCAGCCCGATTCTTACCACAGCGGGGAACATTCAGTACTTC.

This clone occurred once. For the CDR3, the DNA is TGTGCCAGCAGGCAGGATAACTATGGCTACACCTTC. This sequence encodes CASRQDNYGYTF. This chain connects TRBV2 to TRBJ1-2; D is unclear. The CDR3 has 12 residues. V was cut by 6 bases and J by 1 base, with 6 bases left in between. From germline, CDR1 is SNHLY and CDR2 FYNNEI.